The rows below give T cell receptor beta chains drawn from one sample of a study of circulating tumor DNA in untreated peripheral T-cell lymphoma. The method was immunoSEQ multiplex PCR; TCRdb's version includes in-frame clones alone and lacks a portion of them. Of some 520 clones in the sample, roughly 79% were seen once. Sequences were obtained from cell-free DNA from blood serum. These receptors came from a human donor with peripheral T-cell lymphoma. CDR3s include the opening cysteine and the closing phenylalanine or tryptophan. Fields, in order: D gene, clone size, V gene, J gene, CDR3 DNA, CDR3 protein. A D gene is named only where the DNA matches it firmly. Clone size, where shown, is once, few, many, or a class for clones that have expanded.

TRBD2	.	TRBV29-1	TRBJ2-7	TGCAGCGTCTCGACTAGCGGCCCCTACGAGCAGTACTTC	CSVSTSGPYEQYF
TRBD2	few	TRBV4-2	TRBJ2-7	TGTGCCAGCAGCCACGACGGACTAGCGGGTATCTCCTACGAGCAGTACTTC	CASSHDGLAGISYEQYF
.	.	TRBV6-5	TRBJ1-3	TGTGCCAGCAGTTACGGGGGGAACTCTGGAAACACCATATATTTT	CASSYGGNSGNTIYF
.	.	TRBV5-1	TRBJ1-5	TGCGCCAGCAGCTTGGACAGCGGGAGCAATCAGCCCCAGCATTTT	CASSLDSGSNQPQHF
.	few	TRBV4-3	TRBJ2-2	TGCGCCAGCAGCCAAGCCGTCAGGAACACCGGGGAGCTGTTTTTT	CASSQAVRNTGELFF
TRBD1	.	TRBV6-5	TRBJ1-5	TGTGCCAGCAGTCCTGCGACAGGGAGTGTGCAGCCCCAGCATTTT	CASSPATGSVQPQHF
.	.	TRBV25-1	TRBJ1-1	TGTGCCAGCAGTGAAGTGGGGGCTGAAGCTTTCTTT	CASSEVGAEAFF
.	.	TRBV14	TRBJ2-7	TGTGCCAGCAGCCGGACAACCCAATACGAGCAGTACTTC	CASSRTTQYEQYF
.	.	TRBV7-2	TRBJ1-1	TGTGCCAGCAGCGCAAGGACAGCCCTGGAAGCTTTCTTT	CASSARTALEAFF
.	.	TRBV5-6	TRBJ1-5	TGTGCCAGCAGCTTGTTCAATCCCAATCAGCCCCAGCATTTT	CASSLFNPNQPQHF
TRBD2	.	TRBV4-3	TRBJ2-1	TGCGCCAGCAGCCAAGTACTAGCGGGGGGGCCCTATGAGCAGTTCTTC	CASSQVLAGGPYEQFF
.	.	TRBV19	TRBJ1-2	TGTGCCAGTAGTATAGGACAGTCCTACGGCTACACCTTC	CASSIGQSYGYTF
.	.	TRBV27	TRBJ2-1	TGTGCCAGCACCCTCAGGGGCTCCTACAATGAGCAGTTCTTC	CASTLRGSYNEQFF
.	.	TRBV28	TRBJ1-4	TGTGCCAGCAGTTTGGCTGAAAAACTGTTTTTT	CASSLAEKLFF
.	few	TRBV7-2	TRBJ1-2	TGTGCCAGCAGCTTGTCGATTCCAGGGTACTATGGCTACACCTTC	CASSLSIPGYYGYTF
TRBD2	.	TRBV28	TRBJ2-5	TGTGCCAGCAGTTCGGGACTAGCGGGGGGGCAAGAGACCCAGTACTTC	CASSSGLAGGQETQYF
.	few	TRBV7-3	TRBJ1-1	TGTGCCAGCAGCAGCTCTCCGGGCACTGAAGCTTTCTTT	CASSSSPGTEAFF
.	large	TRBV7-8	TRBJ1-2	TGTGCCAGCAGCTTTAACACAGGGCATGGCTACACCTTC	CASSFNTGHGYTF
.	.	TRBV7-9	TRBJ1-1	TGTGCCAGCAGCTTAGCTCAGGGAGGATGGTTGGGCACTGAAGCTTTCTTT	CASSLAQGGWLGTEAFF
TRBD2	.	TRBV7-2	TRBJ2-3	TGTGCCAGCAGCTTCCTAGCGGGGGGGCCCCCAGATACGCAGTATTTT	CASSFLAGGPPDTQYF
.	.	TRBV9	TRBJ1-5	TGTGCCAGCAGGATGCCCCCCAGGTGGATAAGACAGCCCCAGCATTTT	CASRMPPRWIRQPQHF
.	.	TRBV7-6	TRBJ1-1	TGTGCCAGCAGCTTAGGTGGGGCCGAAGCTTTCTTT	CASSLGGAEAFF
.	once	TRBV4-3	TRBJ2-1	TGCGCCAGCAGCCAAGATCGAAGCTACAATGAGCAGTTCTTC	CASSQDRSYNEQFF
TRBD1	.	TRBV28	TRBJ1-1	TGTGCCAGCAGTTCAGGGACAGGGGAGGTTTGGTCTGAAGCTTTCTTT	CASSSGTGEVWSEAFF
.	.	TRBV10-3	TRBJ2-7	TGTGCCATCAGTGACAGGGTCGGCGAGCAGTACTTC	CAISDRVGEQYF
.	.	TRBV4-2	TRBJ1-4	TGTGCCAGTAGAGGGGGTCCCTTTAATGAAAAACTGTTTTTT	CASRGGPFNEKLFF
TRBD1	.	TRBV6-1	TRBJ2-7	TGTGCCAGCAGGGGGACAGCATCCTACGAGCAGTACTTC	CASRGTASYEQYF
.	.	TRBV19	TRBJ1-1	TGTGCCAGTAACGACTACGGTGAAGCTTTCTTT	CASNDYGEAFF
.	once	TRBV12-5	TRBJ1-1	TGTGCTAGTGGTTTGGTACGCGGCGCAGGAACTGTATACACTGAAGCTTTCTTT	CASGLVRGAGTVYTEAFF
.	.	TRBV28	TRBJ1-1	TGTGCCAGCAGTCCACGCAACAGGAGGTGGAACACTGAAGCTTTCTTT	CASSPRNRRWNTEAFF
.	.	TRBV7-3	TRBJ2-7	TGTGCCAGCAGCTTACTAAAAGGGTACGAGCAGTACTTC	CASSLLKGYEQYF
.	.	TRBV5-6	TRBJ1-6	TGTGCCAGCAGCTTGGATTGGAGGGTTAATTCACCCCTCCACTTT	CASSLDWRVNSPLHF
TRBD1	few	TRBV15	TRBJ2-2	TGTGCCACCAGCGTTCGGACAGGGACGGCCGGGGAGCTGTTTTTT	CATSVRTGTAGELFF